Each of the 22 T cell receptor beta chains below was sequenced from the same sample in a study of CD8+ T cells in alopecia areata. As to treatment: oral pan-JAK inhibitor, 5-10 mg twice daily. Extracted from the samples, RNA was reverse transcribed into cDNA to serve as the sequencing template. TCRdb's copy holds only in-frame clones and misses some; the assay was immunoSEQ multiplex PCR. The data show approximately 190,000 clones, with roughly 60% seen just once and 5.5% held by the top ten. The sample in question was CD4+ T cells sorted from blood, obtained at week 24, from a patient treated with tofacitinib. The source is a human donor with alopecia areata.

The J gene is TRBJ1-5, the V gene TRBV6-6, with D perhaps TRBD1 (5 bases). This CDR3 spans 14 amino acids. Trimming left V 4 bases short and J 2 bases short, with 9 bases between. CDR1 is MNHNY, CDR2 SVGAGI, per germline (reference sequence). CDR3: CASSSGPGNQPQHF. The DNA of the CDR3 is TGTGCCAGCAGTTCAGGGCCCGGCAATCAGCCCCAGCATTTT.

CDR3: CATALAGGMGGYTF. Written as DNA, the CDR3 is TGTGCCACCGCTTTGGCCGGAGGGATGGGGGGCTACACCTTC. The chain couples TRBV10-3 to TRBJ1-2; D is unclear. CDR1 ENHRY and CDR2 SYGVKD come from the germline V gene. The CDR3 length is 14 residues. V lost 10 bases and J lost 8, with 23 bases in between.

The chain is built from TRBV7-2 and TRBJ2-7; maybe TRBD2 (6 bases). This CDR3 comprises 14 residues. Trimming cost V 5 bases and J 0 bases, with 11 bases left between them. Germline V lookup: CDR1 SGHTA, CDR2 FQGNSA. CDR3 amino acids: CASSGHSGSYEQYF. CDR3 coding DNA: TGTGCCAGCAGCGGACATAGCGGCTCCTACGAGCAGTACTTC.

The chain's CDR3 is CSVTTGGGEQFF. In DNA form, the CDR3 reads TGCAGCGTCACGACAGGGGGCGGTGAGCAGTTCTTC. The chain recombines TRBV29-1 with TRBJ2-1; the match to TRBD1 covers 10 bases. Trimming cost V 6 bases and J 9 bases; bases outside gene matches: 5. The CDR3 sequence is 12 residues long. Germline V gives CDR1 SQVTM, CDR2 ANQGSEA.

This chain links TRBV29-1 with TRBJ1-2, with D unclear. Trimming left V 4 bases short and J 1 base short, with 10 bases between. Per germline, CDR1 SQVTM and CDR2 ANQGSEA. This CDR3 region has 13 residues. The CDR3, as DNA: TGCAGCGTTGTGGTCGGGTATAACTATGGCTACACCTTC. Its protein is CSVVVGYNYGYTF.

The V and J genes are TRBV10-3 and TRBJ1-2, with 7 bases identical to TRBD1. The CDR3 contains 14 residues. Germline lookup yields CDR1 ENHRY and CDR2 SYGVKD. After removal of 5 bases from V and 3 bases from J, the junction contained 6 bases not matched to a gene. The CDR3 region has the DNA TGTGCCATCAGTCCGACAGGGCAAGACTATGGCTACACCTTC. Protein: CAISPTGQDYGYTF.

This clone occurred once. The V call is TRBV5-1, the J call TRBJ2-1; tentative D call: TRBD2 (5 bases). The germline CDR1 and CDR2 sequences are SGHRS and YFSETQ. The CDR3 is made up of 17 amino acids. Trimming removed 0 bases at V and 4 bases at J, with 17 bases between. The CDR3, as DNA: TGCGCCAGCAGCTTGGCAAAGTCCGGGAACTTTTACAATGAGCAGTTCTTC. The encoded protein is CASSLAKSGNFYNEQFF. Filled out from reference TRBV5-1 and TRBJ2-1, the complete variable domain reads KAGVTQTPRYLIKTRGQQVTLSCSPISGHRSVSWYQQTPGQGLQFLFEYFSETQRNKGNFPGRFSGRQFSNSRSEMNVSTLELGDSALYLCASSLAKSGNFYNEQFFGPGTRLTVL.

The gene calls are TRBV5-6 and TRBJ1-2; no firm D call. Germline V gives CDR1 SGHDT, CDR2 YYEEEE. V lost 4 bases to trimming and J lost 3 bases, with 10 bases between them. The CDR3 runs to 13 residues. DNA of the CDR3: TGTGCCAGCAGCGAGGGTTGGGACTATGGCTACACCTTC. This sequence encodes CASSEGWDYGYTF.

The chain uses TRBV5-1 and TRBJ1-2; D is unclear. Trimming stripped 3 bases from V and 8 bases from J, with 20 bases between. Germline CDR1 is SGHRS and CDR2 is YFSETQ. CDR3 length: 15 residues. This CDR3 reads CASSSLGEAILGYTF. The CDR3 DNA sequence: TGCGCCAGCAGCTCCTTAGGTGAGGCGATTCTCGGCTACACCTTC. The whole variable domain, filled in from reference TRBV5-1 and TRBJ1-2, reads KAGVTQTPRYLIKTRGQQVTLSCSPISGHRSVSWYQQTPGQGLQFLFEYFSETQRNKGNFPGRFSGRQFSNSRSEMNVSTLELGDSALYLCASSSLGEAILGYTFGSGTRLTVV.

This rearrangement joins TRBV2 to TRBJ2-5, with D maybe TRBD1 (6 bases). This CDR3 has 16 amino acids. With 6 bases removed from V and 3 bases from J, the gap between germline ends came to 20 bases. Germline CDR1 reads SNHLY; CDR2 reads FYNNEI. As DNA, the CDR3 is TGTGCCAGCAGACCAACTGGGACAACAATAAAAGAGACCCAGTACTTC. It is translated as CASRPTGTTIKETQYF.

This chain joins TRBV6-5 and TRBJ1-2, with 8 positions matching TRBD1. Trimming removed 6 bases from V and 4 bases from J; junction bases left unmatched: 4. The CDR3 totals 13 residues. Germline V CDR1 and CDR2: MNHEY, SVGAGI. The CDR3 DNA sequence: TGTGCCAGCAGCCGCGACAGGGGCTATGGCTACACCTTC. Translation gives CASSRDRGYGYTF.

This chain uses TRBV29-1 with TRBJ1-2; 9 bases align to TRBD1. J gave up 4 bases and V 6 bases, and 12 bases lay outside the gene matches. The CDR3 loop spans 15 amino acids. Germline V gives CDR1 SQVTM, CDR2 ANQGSEA. The CDR3 here is CSVVTGGSTLYGYTF. The CDR3 DNA is TGCAGCGTGGTTACAGGGGGCTCTACCCTCTATGGCTACACCTTC.

This clone was counted once. The chain couples TRBV2 to TRBJ2-2, with D perhaps matching TRBD1 (5 bases). This CDR3 comprises 16 residues. The V end was cut by 6 bases, the J end by 4 bases, with 18 bases between. The V gene's germline CDR1 is SNHLY and CDR2 FYNNEI. CDR3 region: CASSERGPTGTGELFF. DNA of the CDR3: TGTGCCAGCAGCGAAAGGGGCCCCACGGGCACCGGGGAGCTGTTTTTT.

The genes are TRBV19 and TRBJ1-2; D not resolved. The length of the CDR3 is 12 residues. Germline V gene lookup returns CDR1 LNHDA and CDR2 SQIVND (reference sequence). V lost 6 bases, J lost 8 bases, and 13 bases lay in between. DNA for the CDR3: TGTGCCAGTAGCCGGTCATATTTGGGCTACACCTTC. As protein: CASSRSYLGYTF.

The genes are TRBV29-1 and TRBJ1-5, with D maybe TRBD1 (5 bases). This CDR3 contains 13 residues. CDR1 is SQVTM and CDR2 is ANQGSEA in the germline V gene. V gave up 6 bases and J gave up 4 bases, with 13 bases separating them. The CDR3 coding sequence is TGCAGCGTCCGTGGGGACGGTAATCAGCCCCAGCATTTT. Its protein is CSVRGDGNQPQHF.

The chain couples TRBV5-1 to TRBJ2-7; 8 bases map to TRBD1. The germline gives CDR1 SGHRS, CDR2 YFSETQ. V lost 4 bases and J lost 5; bases outside the gene matches: 11. CDR3 length: 15 amino acids. This CDR3 reads CASSVVAGGRDEQYF. The CDR3 DNA reads TGCGCCAGCAGCGTCGTTGCAGGGGGCAGAGACGAGCAGTACTTC.

This clone was detected a few times. This chain links TRBV5-1 with TRBJ2-3, with 12 bases matching TRBD2. CDR3 size: 16 residues. Germline V gene lookup returns CDR1 SGHRS and CDR2 YFSETQ. With 5 bases clipped from V and 0 bases from J, the junction kept 4 bases outside the gene matches. The CDR3 is CASRRTSGASTDTQYF. The CDR3 DNA is TGCGCCAGCAGGAGGACTAGCGGGGCCAGCACAGATACGCAGTATTTT.

This clone has a single count. DNA for the CDR3: TGTGCCAGCAGTTTGGGAGGACGGTCCTATGGCTACACCTTC. It translates to CASSLGGRSYGYTF. The chain is built from TRBV25-1 and TRBJ1-2; D gene uncertain. The CDR3 loop spans 14 amino acids. V lost 5 bases and J 4 bases, leaving 14 bases between the germline ends. CDR1 is MGHDK and CDR2 is SYGVNS in the germline V gene.

This clone was seen only a few times. This sequence joins TRBV7-6 and TRBJ2-1, with D possibly being TRBD2 (6 bases). Germline V CDR1 and CDR2: SGHVS, FNYEAQ. The CDR3 runs 15 residues. Trimming pared 6 bases from V and 8 bases from J, leaving 20 bases between. The CDR3 region is CASSQSGRSDDEQFF. The CDR3 DNA reads TGTGCCAGCAGTCAATCGGGGAGGTCTGACGATGAGCAGTTCTTC.

This clone was found a few times. CDR3: CASSYLGDTEAFF. The CDR3 nucleotides read TGTGCCAGCAGTTACCTGGGGGACACTGAAGCTTTCTTT. The genes are TRBV7-8 and TRBJ1-1; D might be TRBD1 (5 bases). CDR3 length: 13 residues. Germline V gives CDR1 SGHVS, CDR2 FQNEAQ. The V and J ends lost 6 bases and 3 bases respectively, with 11 bases between them.

This clone has a handful of counts. The chain combines TRBV7-2 with TRBJ2-7; 8 bases agree with TRBD1. V was clipped by 2 bases and J by 8 bases; unmatched bases: 2. Per the germline V gene, CDR1 is SGHTA and CDR2 is FQGNSA. The CDR3 runs to 12 residues. CDR3 nucleotides: TGTGCCAGCAGCTTATCAGGGGGCAAGCAGTACTTC. As protein: CASSLSGGKQYF.

The rearrangement joins TRBV5-4 to TRBJ2-2; D is possibly TRBD2 (5 bases). The CDR3 spans 15 residues. The V end lost 1 base, the J end lost 4 bases, and 11 bases lay between the germline ends. CDR1 SGHNT and CDR2 YYREEE come from the germline V gene (reference sequence). The CDR3: CASSLIGSSTGELFF. CDR3 bases: TGTGCCAGCAGCTTGATAGGGAGTAGCACCGGGGAGCTGTTTTTT.